These T cell receptor beta chains were read from a single sample in a study of blood T cells in healthy people across ages. TCRdb redid the calling of the 5' RACE reads with MiXCR, one entry per CDR3 protein. The table has roughly 1,500,000 distinct CDR3 sequences, roughly 40% seen once. Material: blood. Receptors originate from a woman between 18 and 29 years old in good health. CDR3s include the opening cysteine and the closing phenylalanine or tryptophan. The D gene is left open where the match is weak. Clone size appears in some rows only: once, few, many, or a class for an expanded clone.

j_gene: TRBJ1-4; v_gene: TRBV5-1; d_gene: TRBD1; abundance: -; len: 15; CDR3nt: TGCGCCAGCAGCCCGGGGGGACAGCCTAATGAAAAACTGTTTTTT; CDR3aa: CASSPGGQPNEKLFF
j_gene: TRBJ2-7; v_gene: TRBV6-5; d_gene: -; abundance: -; len: 14; CDR3nt: TGTGCCAGCAGTTCCCCTAGCAGACCCTACGAGCAGTACTTC; CDR3aa: CASSSPSRPYEQYF
j_gene: TRBJ1-2; v_gene: TRBV30; d_gene: -; abundance: few; len: 11; CDR3nt: TGTGCCTGGATCAGGGGAAGAGGCTACACCTTC; CDR3aa: CAWIRGRGYTF
j_gene: TRBJ1-1; v_gene: TRBV4-1; d_gene: -; abundance: -; len: 14; CDR3nt: TGCGCCAGCAGCCAGAACACAGTTAACACTGAAGCTTTCTTT; CDR3aa: CASSQNTVNTEAFF
j_gene: TRBJ2-7; v_gene: TRBV4-2; d_gene: TRBD2; abundance: -; len: 15; CDR3nt: TGTGCCAGCAACCAAGAATCCGGGGGGGGCTACGAGCAGTACTTC; CDR3aa: CASNQESGGGYEQYF
j_gene: TRBJ2-1; v_gene: TRBV12-3/TRBV12-4; d_gene: -; abundance: -; len: 13; CDR3nt: TGTGCCAGCAGTTTTCTATTCCCAATCAGCGGGTTCTTC; CDR3aa: CASSFLFPISGFF
j_gene: TRBJ2-7; v_gene: TRBV6-1; d_gene: TRBD2; abundance: few; len: 14; CDR3nt: TGTGCCAGACCTAGCGGGAGGGAGTCCTACGAGCAGTACTTC; CDR3aa: CARPSGRESYEQYF
j_gene: TRBJ1-1; v_gene: TRBV9; d_gene: -; abundance: -; len: 12; CDR3nt: TGTGCCAGCAGCGCCTCGAACACTGAAGCTTTCTTT; CDR3aa: CASSASNTEAFF
j_gene: TRBJ2-7; v_gene: TRBV10-3; d_gene: TRBD2; abundance: -; len: 18; CDR3nt: TGTGCCATCAACCCGGGGACTAGCGGGGTCACCCGGGCCTACGAGCAGTACTTC; CDR3aa: CAINPGTSGVTRAYEQYF
j_gene: TRBJ2-5; v_gene: TRBV7-2; d_gene: TRBD2; abundance: -; len: 16; CDR3nt: TGTGCCAGCAGCCCGAAGACTGGCGGGAGACAAGAGACCCAGTACTTC; CDR3aa: CASSPKTGGRQETQYF
j_gene: TRBJ2-1; v_gene: TRBV6-6; d_gene: -; abundance: -; len: 13; CDR3nt: TGTGCCAGCAGTTACTCCCAGGGAAATGAGCAGTTCTTC; CDR3aa: CASSYSQGNEQFF
j_gene: TRBJ1-4; v_gene: TRBV5-1; d_gene: -; abundance: -; len: 17; CDR3nt: TGCGCCAGCAGCTTGGACCTACCCACCGGAGGTTCTGAAAAACTGTTTTTT; CDR3aa: CASSLDLPTGGSEKLFF
j_gene: TRBJ2-5; v_gene: TRBV29-1; d_gene: -; abundance: -; len: 12; CDR3nt: TGCAGCGCCGCGACATGGGGGGAGACCCAGTACTTC; CDR3aa: CSAATWGETQYF
j_gene: TRBJ1-4; v_gene: TRBV7-2; d_gene: TRBD1; abundance: -; len: 15; CDR3nt: TGTGCCAGCAGCTCCAGACAGGGGGCGGGTGAAAAACTGTTTTTT; CDR3aa: CASSSRQGAGEKLFF
j_gene: TRBJ2-3; v_gene: TRBV12-3/TRBV12-4; d_gene: TRBD2; abundance: -; len: 17; CDR3nt: TGTGCCAGCAGCTCCCCACTAGCGGGGGGCATCACAGATACGCAGTATTTT; CDR3aa: CASSSPLAGGITDTQYF
j_gene: TRBJ2-7; v_gene: TRBV18; d_gene: TRBD2; abundance: -; len: 16; CDR3nt: TGTGCCAGCTCACCTTCCTTAGCGGGCGACTCCAATGAGCAGTACTTC; CDR3aa: CASSPSLAGDSNEQYF
j_gene: TRBJ2-7; v_gene: TRBV12-3/TRBV12-4; d_gene: -; abundance: many; len: 11; CDR3nt: TGTGCCAGCAGTTTCTACTACGAGCAGTACTTC; CDR3aa: CASSFYYEQYF
j_gene: TRBJ2-7; v_gene: TRBV7-2; d_gene: -; abundance: -; len: 17; CDR3nt: TGTGCCAGCAGCTTGCTCGTAGGGAAAGCCACACCCTACGAGCAGTACTTC; CDR3aa: CASSLLVGKATPYEQYF
j_gene: TRBJ2-1; v_gene: TRBV10-3; d_gene: TRBD2; abundance: -; len: 16; CDR3nt: TGTGCCATCAGTGAGGGGCGGGGGGGGTTCTACAATGAGCAGTTCTTC; CDR3aa: CAISEGRGGFYNEQFF
j_gene: TRBJ2-7; v_gene: TRBV11-2; d_gene: -; abundance: few; len: 13; CDR3nt: TGTGCCAGCAGCTTAGCCCCTATCTACGAGCAGTACTTC; CDR3aa: CASSLAPIYEQYF
j_gene: TRBJ1-2; v_gene: TRBV4-2; d_gene: TRBD1; abundance: few; len: 16; CDR3nt: TGTGCCAGCAGCCAGGCGATCTCCGGGACAGGGGATGGCTACACCTTC; CDR3aa: CASSQAISGTGDGYTF
j_gene: TRBJ2-1; v_gene: TRBV6-1; d_gene: -; abundance: few; len: 11; CDR3nt: TGTGCCAGCAGGAAGACGAATGAGCAGTTCTTC; CDR3aa: CASRKTNEQFF
j_gene: TRBJ2-7; v_gene: TRBV3-1; d_gene: -; abundance: -; len: 17; CDR3nt: TGTGCCAGCAGCCCCTCTTGGGGGCGGGAGAACTCCTACGAGCAGTACTTC; CDR3aa: CASSPSWGRENSYEQYF
j_gene: TRBJ2-7; v_gene: TRBV11-2; d_gene: TRBD2; abundance: -; len: 13; CDR3nt: TGTGCCATCGGTGGACTAGCGACCTACGAGCAGTACTTC; CDR3aa: CAIGGLATYEQYF
j_gene: TRBJ1-1; v_gene: TRBV4-1; d_gene: -; abundance: -; len: 13; CDR3nt: TGCGCCAGCAGCCAAGGAATAGACCCTGAAGCTTTCTTT; CDR3aa: CASSQGIDPEAFF
j_gene: TRBJ1-6; v_gene: TRBV9; d_gene: TRBD1; abundance: few; len: 15; CDR3nt: TGTGCCAGCACCCGGGACAGGGGGCATAATTCACCCCTCCACTTT; CDR3aa: CASTRDRGHNSPLHF
j_gene: TRBJ1-1; v_gene: TRBV30; d_gene: -; abundance: -; len: 14; CDR3nt: TGTGCCTGGGGAGCCCGGGGGAAGGACACTGAAGCTTTCTTT; CDR3aa: CAWGARGKDTEAFF
j_gene: TRBJ2-7; v_gene: TRBV27; d_gene: TRBD1; abundance: -; len: 17; CDR3nt: TGTGCCAGCAGTTCGAGCCCCGGGACAGGGATCCCTCGAGAGCAGTACTTC; CDR3aa: CASSSSPGTGIPREQYF
j_gene: TRBJ2-1; v_gene: TRBV20-1; d_gene: TRBD2; abundance: -; len: 14; CDR3nt: TGCAGTGCTCTTTCTAGCGGGAGGCGCAATGAGCAGTTCTTC; CDR3aa: CSALSSGRRNEQFF